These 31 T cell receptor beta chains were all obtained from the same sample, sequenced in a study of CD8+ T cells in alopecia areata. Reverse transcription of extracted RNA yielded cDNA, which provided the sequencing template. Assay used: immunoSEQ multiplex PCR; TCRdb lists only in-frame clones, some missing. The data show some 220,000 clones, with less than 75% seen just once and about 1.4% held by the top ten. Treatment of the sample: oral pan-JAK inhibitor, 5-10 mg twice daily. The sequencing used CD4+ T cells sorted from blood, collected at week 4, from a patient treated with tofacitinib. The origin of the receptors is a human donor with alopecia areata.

The CDR3 reads CASSPRTGGNEQFF. In DNA, the CDR3 is TGTGCCAGCAGCCCACGGACAGGGGGGAATGAGCAGTTCTTC. The chain links TRBV7-2 to TRBJ2-1, with 10 bases identical to TRBD1. Germline CDR1 is SGHTA and CDR2 is FQGNSA. The V gene end was trimmed by 5 bases and the J gene end by 7 bases; junction bases not matched to a gene: 5. This CDR3 region has 14 residues. Looking up the rest from reference TRBV7-2 and TRBJ2-1 gives the full variable domain: GAGVSQSPSNKVTEKGKDVELRCDPISGHTALYWYRQSLGQGLEFLIYFQGNSAPDKSGLPSDRFSAERTGGSVSTLTIQRTQQEDSAVYLCASSPRTGGNEQFFGPGTRLTVL.

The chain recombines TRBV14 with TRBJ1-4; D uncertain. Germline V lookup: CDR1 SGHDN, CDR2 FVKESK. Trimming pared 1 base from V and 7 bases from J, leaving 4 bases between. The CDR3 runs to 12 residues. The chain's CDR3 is CASSQVGEKLFF. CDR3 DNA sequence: TGTGCCAGCAGCCAAGTCGGTGAAAAACTGTTTTTT. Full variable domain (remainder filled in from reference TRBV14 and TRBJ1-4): EAGVTQFPSHSVIEKGQTVTLRCDPISGHDNLYWYRRVMGKEIKFLLHFVKESKQDESGMPNNRFLAERTGGTYSTLKVQPAELEDSGVYFCASSQVGEKLFFGSGTQLSVL.

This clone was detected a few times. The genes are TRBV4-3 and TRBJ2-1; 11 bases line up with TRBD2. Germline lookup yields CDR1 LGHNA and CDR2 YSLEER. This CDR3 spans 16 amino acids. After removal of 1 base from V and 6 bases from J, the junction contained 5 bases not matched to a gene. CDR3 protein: CASSQGQLAGANEQFF. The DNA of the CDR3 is TGCGCCAGCAGCCAAGGACAACTAGCGGGGGCCAATGAGCAGTTCTTC.

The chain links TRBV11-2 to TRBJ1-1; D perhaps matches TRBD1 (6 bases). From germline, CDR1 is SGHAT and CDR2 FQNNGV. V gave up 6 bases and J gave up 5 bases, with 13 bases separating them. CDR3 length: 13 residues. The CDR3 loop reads CASRPGVGTEAFF. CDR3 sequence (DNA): TGTGCCAGCAGACCAGGGGTTGGAACTGAAGCTTTCTTT.

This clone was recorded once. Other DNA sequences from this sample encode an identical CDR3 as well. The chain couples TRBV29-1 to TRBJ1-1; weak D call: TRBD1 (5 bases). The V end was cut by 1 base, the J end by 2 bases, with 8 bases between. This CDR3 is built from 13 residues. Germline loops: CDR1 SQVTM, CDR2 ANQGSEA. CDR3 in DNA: TGCAGCGTTGAAGGACAGACTAACACTGAAGCTTTCTTT. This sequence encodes CSVEGQTNTEAFF.

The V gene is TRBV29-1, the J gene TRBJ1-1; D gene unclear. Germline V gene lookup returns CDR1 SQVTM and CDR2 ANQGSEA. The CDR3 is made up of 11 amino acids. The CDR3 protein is CAVSGNTEAFF. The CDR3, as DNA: TGCGCAGTTTCAGGGAACACTGAAGCTTTCTTT.

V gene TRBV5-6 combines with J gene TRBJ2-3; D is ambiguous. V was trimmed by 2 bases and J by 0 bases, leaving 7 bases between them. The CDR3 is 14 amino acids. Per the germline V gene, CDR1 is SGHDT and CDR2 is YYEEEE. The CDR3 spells CASSFGYSTDTQYF. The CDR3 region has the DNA TGTGCCAGCAGCTTTGGGTATAGCACAGATACGCAGTATTTT.

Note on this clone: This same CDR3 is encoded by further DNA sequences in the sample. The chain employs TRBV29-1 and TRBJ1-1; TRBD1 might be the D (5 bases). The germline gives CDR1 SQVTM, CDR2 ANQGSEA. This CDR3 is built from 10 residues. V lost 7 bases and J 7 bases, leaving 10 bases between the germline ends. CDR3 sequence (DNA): TGCAGCGCCCGTCAGGGTGAAGCTTTCTTT. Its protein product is CSARQGEAFF.

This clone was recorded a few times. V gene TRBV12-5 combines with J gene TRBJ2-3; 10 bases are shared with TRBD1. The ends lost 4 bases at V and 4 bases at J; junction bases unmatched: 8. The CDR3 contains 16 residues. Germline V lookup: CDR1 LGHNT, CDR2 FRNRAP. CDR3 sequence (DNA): TGTGCTAGTGGTTATGTGCGGGACAGGGGCTCAGATACGCAGTATTTT. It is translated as CASGYVRDRGSDTQYF.

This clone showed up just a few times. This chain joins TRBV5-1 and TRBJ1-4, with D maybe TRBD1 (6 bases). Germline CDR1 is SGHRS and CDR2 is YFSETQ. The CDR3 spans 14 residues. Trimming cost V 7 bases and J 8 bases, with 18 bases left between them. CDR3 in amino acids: CASSEPGQNEKLFF. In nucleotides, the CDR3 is TGCGCCAGCTCTGAACCGGGACAAAACGAAAAACTGTTTTTT.

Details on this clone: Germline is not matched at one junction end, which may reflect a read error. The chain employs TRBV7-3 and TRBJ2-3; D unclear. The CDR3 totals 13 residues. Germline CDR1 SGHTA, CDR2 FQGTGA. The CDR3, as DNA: TGTGCCAGCAGCTTAACGTATTCAGAGACGCAGTATTTT. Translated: CASSLTYSETQYF.

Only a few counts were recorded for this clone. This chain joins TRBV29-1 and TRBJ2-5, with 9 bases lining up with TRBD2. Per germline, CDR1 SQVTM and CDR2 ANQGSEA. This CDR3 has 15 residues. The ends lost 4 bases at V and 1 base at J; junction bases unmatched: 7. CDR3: CSVVSASGAQETQYF. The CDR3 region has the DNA TGCAGCGTTGTCTCGGCTAGCGGGGCCCAAGAGACCCAGTACTTC. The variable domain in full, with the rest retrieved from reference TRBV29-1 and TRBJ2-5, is SAVISQKPSRDICQRGTSLTIQCQVDSQVTMMFWYRQQPGQSLTLIATANQGSEATYESGFVIDKFPISRPNLTFSTLTVSNMSPEDSSIYLCSVVSASGAQETQYFGPGTRLLVL.

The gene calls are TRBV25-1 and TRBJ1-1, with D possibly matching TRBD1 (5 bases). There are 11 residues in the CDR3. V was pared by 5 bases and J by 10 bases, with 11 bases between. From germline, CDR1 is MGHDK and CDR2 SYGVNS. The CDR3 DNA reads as TGTGCCAGCAGTACCGGACAACGAGCTTTCTTT. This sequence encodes CASSTGQRAFF.

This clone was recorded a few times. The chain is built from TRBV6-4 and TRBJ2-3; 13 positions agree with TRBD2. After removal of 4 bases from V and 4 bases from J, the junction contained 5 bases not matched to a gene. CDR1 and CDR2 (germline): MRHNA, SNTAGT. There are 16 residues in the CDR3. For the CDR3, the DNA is TGTGCCAGCAGTGCACTAGCGGGAGGGCGCGCAGATACGCAGTATTTT. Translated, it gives CASSALAGGRADTQYF.

The CDR3 DNA sequence: TGTGCCATCAGTGAGTCGAACAGGGGGCCCTACGAGCAGTACTTC. Encoded protein: CAISESNRGPYEQYF. J is TRBJ2-7 and V is TRBV10-3; TRBD1 agrees at 9 bases. The CDR3 runs to 15 residues. V dropped 0 bases and J dropped 2; count of bases not matched to a gene: 2. Germline CDR1 and CDR2: ENHRY and SYGVKD.

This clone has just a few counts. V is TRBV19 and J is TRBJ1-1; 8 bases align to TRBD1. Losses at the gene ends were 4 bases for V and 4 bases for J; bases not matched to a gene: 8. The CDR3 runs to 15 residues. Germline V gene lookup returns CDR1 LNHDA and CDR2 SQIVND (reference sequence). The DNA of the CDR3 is TGTGCCAGTAGTAAGACAGGGGATGAGGGCACTGAAGCTTTCTTT. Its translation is CASSKTGDEGTEAFF.

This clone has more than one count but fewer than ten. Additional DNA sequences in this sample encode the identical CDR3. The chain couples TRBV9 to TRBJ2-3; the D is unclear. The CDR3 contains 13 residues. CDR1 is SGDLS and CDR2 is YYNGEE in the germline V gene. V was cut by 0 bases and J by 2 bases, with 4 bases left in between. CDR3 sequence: CASSVEATDTQYF. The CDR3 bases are TGTGCCAGCAGCGTAGAGGCCACAGATACGCAGTATTTT.

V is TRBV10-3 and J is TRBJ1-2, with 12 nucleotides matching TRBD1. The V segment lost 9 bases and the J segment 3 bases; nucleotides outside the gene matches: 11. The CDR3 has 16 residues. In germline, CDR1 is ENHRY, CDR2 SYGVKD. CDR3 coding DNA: TGTGCCATGCAAGCCGGGACAGGGGGCAAGGACTATGGCTACACCTTC. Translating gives CAMQAGTGGKDYGYTF.

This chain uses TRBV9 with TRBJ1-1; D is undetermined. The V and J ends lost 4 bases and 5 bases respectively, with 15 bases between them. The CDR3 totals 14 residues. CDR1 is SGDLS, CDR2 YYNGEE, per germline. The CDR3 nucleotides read TGTGCCAGCAGCCCCCGGTATGGGAGGACTGAAGCTTTCTTT. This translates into CASSPRYGRTEAFF. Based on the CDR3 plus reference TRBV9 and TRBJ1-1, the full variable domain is DSGVTQTPKHLITATGQRVTLRCSPRSGDLSVYWYQQSLDQGLQFLIQYYNGEERAKGNILERFSAQQFPDLHSELNLSSLELGDSALYFCASSPRYGRTEAFFGQGTRLTVV.

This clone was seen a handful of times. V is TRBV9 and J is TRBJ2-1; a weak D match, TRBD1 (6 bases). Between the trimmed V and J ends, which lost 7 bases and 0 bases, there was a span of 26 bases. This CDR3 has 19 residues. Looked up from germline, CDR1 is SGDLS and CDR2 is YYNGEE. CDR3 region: CASGPTGRLGHSSYNEQFF. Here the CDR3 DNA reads TGTGCCAGCGGTCCCACAGGGCGCCTGGGTCATAGCTCCTACAATGAGCAGTTCTTC.

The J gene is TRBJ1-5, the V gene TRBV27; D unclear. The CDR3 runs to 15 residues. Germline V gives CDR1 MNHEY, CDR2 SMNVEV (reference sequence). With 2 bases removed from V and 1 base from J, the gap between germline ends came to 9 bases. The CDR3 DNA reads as TGTGCCAGCAGTTTAAGCGCGTTAAGCAATCAGCCCCAGCATTTT. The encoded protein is CASSLSALSNQPQHF.

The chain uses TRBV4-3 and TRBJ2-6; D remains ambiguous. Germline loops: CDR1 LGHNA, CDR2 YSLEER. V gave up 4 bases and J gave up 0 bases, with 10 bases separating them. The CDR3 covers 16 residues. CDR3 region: CASSPSGSSGANVLTF. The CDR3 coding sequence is TGCGCCAGCAGCCCCTCCGGTAGCTCTGGGGCCAACGTCCTGACTTTC.

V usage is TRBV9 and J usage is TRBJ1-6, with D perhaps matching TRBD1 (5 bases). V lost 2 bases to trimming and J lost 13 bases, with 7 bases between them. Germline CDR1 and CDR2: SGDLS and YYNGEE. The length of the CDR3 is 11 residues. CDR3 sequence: CASSVGGPLHF. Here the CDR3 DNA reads TGTGCCAGCAGCGTTGGGGGTCCCCTCCACTTT.

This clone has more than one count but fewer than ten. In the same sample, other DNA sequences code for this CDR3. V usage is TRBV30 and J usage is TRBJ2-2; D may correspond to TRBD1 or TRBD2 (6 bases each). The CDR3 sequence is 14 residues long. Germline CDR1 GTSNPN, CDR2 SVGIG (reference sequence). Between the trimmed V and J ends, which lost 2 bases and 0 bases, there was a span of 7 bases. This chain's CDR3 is CAWSRGPNTGELFF. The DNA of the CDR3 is TGTGCCTGGAGTCGGGGGCCGAACACCGGGGAGCTGTTTTTT.

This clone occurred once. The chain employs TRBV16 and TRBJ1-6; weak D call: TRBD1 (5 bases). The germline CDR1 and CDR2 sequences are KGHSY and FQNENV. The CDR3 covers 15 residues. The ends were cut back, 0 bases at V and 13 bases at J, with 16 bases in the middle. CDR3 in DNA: TGTGCCAGCAGCCAATCGAACCCAGGGTCCTCTCCCCTCCACTTT. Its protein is CASSQSNPGSSPLHF.

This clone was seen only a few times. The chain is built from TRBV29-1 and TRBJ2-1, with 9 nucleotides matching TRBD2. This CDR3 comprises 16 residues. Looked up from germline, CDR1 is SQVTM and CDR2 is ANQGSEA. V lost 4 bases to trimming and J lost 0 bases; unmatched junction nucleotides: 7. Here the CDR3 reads CSVAVLAGSSYNEQFF. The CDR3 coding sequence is TGCAGCGTTGCGGTTCTAGCGGGGAGCTCCTACAATGAGCAGTTCTTC.

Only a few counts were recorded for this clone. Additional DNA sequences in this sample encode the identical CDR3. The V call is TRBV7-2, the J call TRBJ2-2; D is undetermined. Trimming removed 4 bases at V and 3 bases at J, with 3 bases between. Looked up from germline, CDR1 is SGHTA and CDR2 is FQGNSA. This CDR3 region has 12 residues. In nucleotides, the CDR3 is TGTGCCAGCAGCTCTTACACCGGGGAGCTGTTTTTT. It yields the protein CASSSYTGELFF.

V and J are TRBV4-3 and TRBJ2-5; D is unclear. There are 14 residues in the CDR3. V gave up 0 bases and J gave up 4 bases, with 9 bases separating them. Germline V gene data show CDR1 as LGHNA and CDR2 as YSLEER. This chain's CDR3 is CASSQDSATETQYF. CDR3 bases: TGCGCCAGCAGCCAAGATTCCGCAACAGAGACCCAGTACTTC.

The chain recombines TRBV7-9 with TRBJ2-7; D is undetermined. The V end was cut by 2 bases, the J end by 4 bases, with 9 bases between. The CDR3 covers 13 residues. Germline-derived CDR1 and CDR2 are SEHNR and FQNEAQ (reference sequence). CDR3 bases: TGTGCCAGCAGCTTATACAGCGATTACGAGCAGTACTTC. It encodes CASSLYSDYEQYF. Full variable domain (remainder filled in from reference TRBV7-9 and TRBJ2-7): DTGVSQNPRHKITKRGQNVTFRCDPISEHNRLYWYRQTLGQGPEFLTYFQNEAQLEKSRLLSDRFSAERPKGSFSTLEIQRTEQGDSAMYLCASSLYSDYEQYFGPGTRLTVT.

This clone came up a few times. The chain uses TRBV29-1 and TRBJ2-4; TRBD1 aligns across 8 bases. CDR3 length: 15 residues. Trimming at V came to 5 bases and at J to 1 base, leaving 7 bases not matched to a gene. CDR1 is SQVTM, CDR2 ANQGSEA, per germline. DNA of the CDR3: TGCAGCGTTCCGGGGACAGGCTTGGCCAAAAACATTCAGTACTTC. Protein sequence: CSVPGTGLAKNIQYF.

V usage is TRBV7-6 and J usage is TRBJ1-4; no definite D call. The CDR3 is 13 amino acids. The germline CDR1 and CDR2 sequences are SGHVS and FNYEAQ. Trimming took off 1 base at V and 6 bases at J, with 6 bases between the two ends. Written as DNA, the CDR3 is TGTGCCAGCAGCTTAGGCAGTGATGAAAAACTGTTTTTT. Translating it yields CASSLGSDEKLFF.